This T cell receptor (beta chain) was identified in a study of graft-versus-host responses after intestinal transplantation. General study results and limits: With peak circulating GvH clone levels came an association with early post-transplant HvG declines. GvH clones were found in recipient marrow; some appeared first in ileum or blood.

The protocol was immunoSEQ multiplex PCR, while the TCRdb copy is restricted to in-frame clones and leaves out a portion. The table lists 75,000 to 100,000 clones, approximately 90% of them singletons, with roughly 0.17% in the top ten. Germline-derived CDR1 and CDR2 are MNHEY and SMNVEV (reference sequence). Trimming removed 7 bases from V and 4 bases from J, with 11 bases in between. CDR3 length equals 13 residues. In the case of this clone: Its antigen is currently unknown.

The clonotype originates from a human donor who received an intestinal transplant. This chain connects TRBV27 to TRBJ2-1; no definite D call. The starting material was unstimulated CD4+ T cells sorted from spleen or lymph node cells, obtained before intestinal transplant. CDR3 amino acids: CASTSTEYNEQFF. The CDR3 DNA follows: TGTGCCAGCACCTCTACAGAATACAATGAGCAGTTCTTC.